The 22 T cell receptor beta chains reported below all come from one sample, sequenced in a study of T cell changes during pregnancy in multiple sclerosis. Profiled with immunoSEQ multiplex PCR; TCRdb holds only in-frame clones, not every one. The sample includes roughly 110,000 clones, about 90% seen only once; the top ten take 0.65% to 0.9%. This specimen was peripheral blood, taken in the third trimester of pregnancy. The receptors stem from a female donor in good health, enrolled as a control in a pregnancy study.

This clone has more than one count but fewer than ten. V gene TRBV19 combines with J gene TRBJ2-1; possibly TRBD1 for D (5 bases). The CDR3 covers 15 residues. Germline assignment: CDR1 LNHDA and CDR2 SQIVND (reference sequence). V gave up 5 bases and J gave up 1 base, with 12 bases separating them. The CDR3 region has the DNA TGTGCCAGTAGTGTCCCAGGGTTGTCCTACAATGAGCAGTTCTTC. Translated: CASSVPGLSYNEQFF.

The chain combines TRBV27 with TRBJ2-7, with 9 nucleotides matching TRBD1. The length of the CDR3 is 16 residues. Germline V gene data show CDR1 as MNHEY and CDR2 as SMNVEV (reference sequence). V was pared by 0 bases and J by 5 bases, with 8 bases of the junction left unmatched. Written as DNA, the CDR3 is TGTGCCAGCAGTTTATCGAACACAGGGGGCGCGCACGAGCAGTACTTC. Encoded protein: CASSLSNTGGAHEQYF.

The table lists this clone with a count of one. This chain connects TRBV10-3 to TRBJ1-4; TRBD1 might be the D (6 bases). This CDR3 has 16 residues. Trimming left V 10 bases short and J 12 bases short, with 30 bases between. The germline gives CDR1 ENHRY, CDR2 SYGVKD. The CDR3 region is CATKREGDTASGELFF. CDR3 bases: TGTGCCACCAAGAGGGAAGGGGACACGGCAAGTGGCGAACTGTTTTTT.

V usage is TRBV15 and J usage is TRBJ2-7, with 7 positions matching TRBD2. V lost 0 bases, J lost 4 bases, and 3 bases stayed unmatched. The CDR3 totals 14 residues. CDR1 and CDR2 (germline): LNHNV, YYDKDF (reference sequence). The CDR3 region has the DNA TGTGCCACCAGCAGAGAGAAGGGAGGGTACGAGCAGTACTTC. This sequence encodes CATSREKGGYEQYF. The complete variable domain, with remaining parts taken from reference TRBV15 and TRBJ2-7, reads DAMVIQNPRYQVTQFGKPVTLSCSQTLNHNVMYWYQQKSSQAPKLLFHYYDKDFNNEADTPDNFQSRRPNTSFCFLDIRSPGLGDTAMYLCATSREKGGYEQYFGPGTRLTVT.

V gene TRBV13 combines with J gene TRBJ2-5, with a possible D match to TRBD1 (5 bases). Trimming stripped 5 bases from V and 1 base from J, with 17 bases between. This CDR3 is 16 amino acids long. The germline V gene has CDR1 PRHDT and CDR2 FYEKMQ (reference sequence). CDR3 protein: CASSLTWAGPQETQYF. The CDR3 nucleotides read TGTGCCAGCAGCCTTACGTGGGCAGGGCCCCAAGAGACCCAGTACTTC.

V usage is TRBV10-3 and J usage is TRBJ1-2; TRBD1 matches at 10 bases. In germline, CDR1 is ENHRY, CDR2 SYGVKD. Trimming took 4 bases from V and 5 from J; bases not matched to a gene: 10. The CDR3 is made up of 16 amino acids. The CDR3 nucleotides read TGTGCCATCAGTGGGGGACCCGGGACAGGGGAGTATGGCTACACCTTC. Its protein product is CAISGGPGTGEYGYTF.

The V gene is TRBV7-2, the J gene TRBJ1-5; D is undetermined. The CDR3 runs to 13 residues. Germline lookup yields CDR1 SGHTA and CDR2 FQGNSA. The ends were cut back, 1 base at V and 8 bases at J, with 9 bases in the middle. As DNA, the CDR3 is TGTGCCAGCAGCTTAGATTACGGGGAGCCCCAGCATTTT. Amino acid sequence: CASSLDYGEPQHF.

This chain joins TRBV30 and TRBJ1-4, with 12 nucleotides matching TRBD1. The CDR3 totals 15 residues. Germline CDR1 is GTSNPN and CDR2 is SVGIG (reference sequence). V shed 5 bases, J shed 9 bases, and the junction held 10 bases outside the gene matches. The chain's CDR3 is CAWLGPGTGGQKLFF. The CDR3 DNA is TGTGCCTGGCTGGGCCCCGGGACAGGGGGCCAAAAACTGTTTTTT.

The chain recombines TRBV6-5 with TRBJ2-2; tentative D call: TRBD2 (5 bases). The CDR3 runs to 13 residues. V was pared by 5 bases and J by 6 bases, with 10 bases between. Germline lookup yields CDR1 MNHEY and CDR2 SVGAGI. The CDR3 here is CASSNGMAGELFF. The DNA for the CDR3 is TGTGCCAGCAGTAACGGGATGGCCGGGGAGCTGTTTTTT.

The genes are TRBV27 and TRBJ1-6; possibly TRBD1 for D (6 bases). Looked up from germline, CDR1 is MNHEY and CDR2 is SMNVEV (reference sequence). The CDR3 runs 16 residues. The V gene lost 2 bases and the J gene lost 4 bases, with 12 bases spanning the gap. CDR3 coding DNA: TGTGCCAGCAGTTTAGTTGTGCAGGGGTATAATTCACCCCTCCACTTT. Amino acid sequence: CASSLVVQGYNSPLHF.

The chain employs TRBV7-3 and TRBJ1-2; 8 nucleotides align to TRBD1. Looked up from germline, CDR1 is SGHTA and CDR2 is FQGTGA. The CDR3 length is 14 residues. J gave up 8 bases and V 3 bases, and 8 bases lay outside the gene matches. The chain's CDR3 is CASSFQGAVGGYTF. The CDR3, as DNA: TGTGCCAGCAGCTTTCAGGGGGCGGTGGGCGGCTACACCTTC.

The rearrangement links TRBV7-5 to TRBJ1-5. TRBV7-5 corresponds to a pseudogene. This CDR3 is 15 amino acids long. CDR3 DNA: TGTGCCAGAGTGGAGGGGCGGTATAGCAATCAGCCCCAGCATTTT. Protein product: CARVEGRYSNQPQHF.

To note about this clone: Other DNA sequences in the sample encode the same CDR3. This chain uses TRBV30 with TRBJ1-5; D unresolved. CDR1 and CDR2 (germline): GTSNPN, SVGIG (reference sequence). The V gene lost 1 base and the J gene lost 6 bases, with 10 bases spanning the gap. The CDR3 totals 13 residues. Here the CDR3 DNA reads TGTGCCTGGAGTGGCGGCCCGGCTCAGCCCCAGCATTTT. Protein product: CAWSGGPAQPQHF. Full variable domain (remainder filled in from reference TRBV30 and TRBJ1-5): SQTIHQWPATLVQPVGSPLSLECTVEGTSNPNLYWYRQAAGRGLQLLFYSVGIGQISSEVPQNLSASRPQDRQFILSSKKLLLSDSGFYLCAWSGGPAQPQHFGDGTRLSIL.

V and J are TRBV5-1 and TRBJ2-2; 11 bases match TRBD1. The germline gives CDR1 SGHRS, CDR2 YFSETQ. The CDR3 is 19 residues long. V trimming: 7 bases; J trimming: 5 bases; junction bases outside the gene matches: 19. In DNA form, the CDR3 reads TGCGCCAGCGCCAAAACTGGAGTTGGGACAGGGGGTGTTACCGGGGAGCTGTTTTTT. It codes for CASAKTGVGTGGVTGELFF.

V and J are TRBV27 and TRBJ2-7; 7 nucleotides line up with TRBD1. The CDR3 covers 13 residues. J gave up 6 bases and V 5 bases, and 7 bases lay outside the gene matches. CDR1 MNHEY and CDR2 SMNVEV come from the germline V gene (reference sequence). CDR3 DNA: TGTGCCAGCAGTCCGAGGACAGGATCCGAGCAGTACTTC. This gives the protein CASSPRTGSEQYF.

This chain links TRBV18 with TRBJ1-2, with 10 positions matching TRBD1. The junction had 3 bases not matched to a gene; V was cut back by 1 base and J by 7 bases. The CDR3 contains 14 residues. Germline CDR1 KGHSH, CDR2 LQKENI. Here the CDR3 DNA reads TGTGCCAGCTCACCACGGGACAGGGGATCTGGCTACACCTTC. Translation gives CASSPRDRGSGYTF.

The chain employs TRBV5-7 and TRBJ2-2; D perhaps matches TRBD1 (6 bases). TRBV5-7 counts as an open reading frame of uncertain function. The CDR3 runs 18 residues. Trimming shortened V by 2 bases and J by 6 bases, and 23 bases separated the two germline ends. CDR3 loop: CASSFPSRGNPTPGELFF. The CDR3 nucleotides are TGTGCCAGCAGCTTCCCCTCGAGGGGGAACCCCACCCCCGGGGAGCTGTTTTTT.

V is TRBV19 and J is TRBJ1-1; D unclear. The germline V gene encodes CDR1 LNHDA and CDR2 SQIVND (reference sequence). Trimming took off 8 bases at V and 4 bases at J, with 11 bases between the two ends. This CDR3 is built from 12 residues. CDR3 coding DNA: TGTGCCAGTGAGGAAGCGGGCACTGAAGCTTTCTTT. Translated, it gives CASEEAGTEAFF. Complete variable domain (other parts from reference TRBV19 and TRBJ1-1): DGGITQSPKYLFRKEGQNVTLSCEQNLNHDAMYWYRQDPGQGLRLIYYSQIVNDFQKGDIAEGYSVSREKKESFPLTVTSAQKNPTAFYLCASEEAGTEAFFGQGTRLTVV.

J is TRBJ2-5 and V is TRBV5-4; 9 positions match TRBD1. Looked up from germline, CDR1 is SGHNT and CDR2 is YYREEE (reference sequence). Trimming removed 0 bases from V and 4 bases from J; junction bases left unmatched: 7. The CDR3 loop spans 16 amino acids. The CDR3 region has the DNA TGTGCCAGCAGCTTGGGTCTTACAGGGGGCGGAGAGACCCAGTACTTC. Translating gives CASSLGLTGGGETQYF.

V gene TRBV6-5 combines with J gene TRBJ2-1, with D possibly TRBD1 on 6 matching bases. Germline V gives CDR1 MNHEY, CDR2 SVGAGI. V gave up 6 bases and J gave up 10 bases, with 13 bases separating them. The CDR3 is 12 amino acids. CDR3 bases: TGTGCCAGCAGCAAATACAGGGCCGAGCAGTTCTTC. Protein product: CASSKYRAEQFF.

This clone showed up just once. The CDR3 loop is CASSIKGNYGYTF. The CDR3 coding sequence is TGTGCCAGTAGTATTAAGGGGAACTATGGCTACACCTTC. This chain links TRBV19 with TRBJ1-2, with a weak D call TRBD1 (5 bases). Trimming stripped 3 bases from V and 2 bases from J, with 7 bases between. The CDR3 is made up of 13 amino acids. Germline values: CDR1 LNHDA, CDR2 SQIVND (reference sequence).

The CDR3 region is CASSQAYGFGRAGGMNEKLFF. The CDR3 DNA sequence: TGTGCCAGCAGCCAAGCTTACGGCTTTGGCAGGGCCGGGGGAATGAATGAAAAACTGTTTTTT. The rearrangement uses TRBV4-2 and TRBJ1-4; a weak D match, TRBD1 (5 bases). The CDR3 has 21 amino acids. V lost 1 base and J 5 bases, leaving 29 bases between the germline ends. CDR1 is LGHNA and CDR2 is YNFKEQ in the germline V gene.